The 19 T cell receptor beta chains below all came from one sample that was sequenced in a study of graft-versus-host responses after intestinal transplantation. TCRdb keeps only in-frame clones here, not all; method: immunoSEQ multiplex PCR. The sample has some 45,000 clones; 91% are singletons. The material was PBMCs, obtained 524 days after transplant. These receptors all stem from a human patient who received an intestinal transplant, so some T cells may come from the graft donor.

The chain has TRBV6-6 and TRBJ2-7; TRBD1 agrees at 9 bases. The ends lost 4 bases at V and 2 bases at J; junction bases unmatched: 6. Looked up from germline, CDR1 is MNHNY and CDR2 is SVGAGI (reference sequence). CDR3 size: 15 residues. The CDR3 DNA reads as TGTGCCAGCAGTTCCCTCCGGGACAGGGCCTACGAGCAGTACTTC. It is translated as CASSSLRDRAYEQYF.

This clone was counted once. The V gene is TRBV19, the J gene TRBJ2-1, with 11 bases aligning to TRBD2. V gave up 7 bases and J gave up 4 bases; unmatched junction bases: 15. The CDR3 spans 18 residues. From germline, CDR1 is LNHDA and CDR2 SQIVND (reference sequence). This CDR3 reads CASTPWAPGLADYNEQFF. CDR3 in DNA: TGTGCCAGTACCCCATGGGCCCCGGGACTAGCGGATTACAATGAGCAGTTCTTC.

The chain recombines TRBV5-6 with TRBJ1-2; unclear D gene. The V end was cut by 1 base, the J end by 7 bases, with 14 bases between. The germline CDR1 and CDR2 sequences are SGHDT and YYEEEE. CDR3 length equals 14 residues. The CDR3 loop is CASSLLGPGGGYTF. In nucleotides, the CDR3 is TGTGCCAGCAGCTTGTTGGGCCCCGGTGGTGGCTACACCTTC.

On this clone itself: This CDR3 is also generated by other DNA sequences in the sample. The chain has TRBV4-1 and TRBJ1-4; a weak D match, TRBD1 (5 bases). CDR1 is MGHRA, CDR2 YSYEKL, per germline. V dropped 5 bases and J dropped 5 bases, with 18 bases sitting between them. This CDR3 has 16 residues. The CDR3 here is CASSIKTDPLNEKLFF. The CDR3 DNA sequence: TGCGCCAGCAGCATAAAGACAGATCCCCTCAATGAAAAACTGTTTTTT.

V and J are TRBV4-3 and TRBJ2-1; D possibly uses TRBD1 or TRBD2 (5 bases each). This CDR3 is built from 14 residues. Trimming shortened V by 1 base and J by 6 bases, and 10 bases separated the two germline ends. Germline V gene lookup returns CDR1 LGHNA and CDR2 YSLEER. This CDR3 is CASSQGQRGNEQFF. CDR3 nucleotide sequence: TGCGCCAGCAGCCAAGGCCAGAGGGGCAATGAGCAGTTCTTC.

The genes are TRBV11-2 and TRBJ1-2, with TRBD1 matching 7 bases. Per the germline V gene, CDR1 is SGHAT and CDR2 is FQNNGV. The CDR3 has 14 amino acids. With 3 bases clipped from V and 0 bases from J, the junction kept 1 base outside the gene matches. The CDR3 DNA is TGTGCCAGCAGCTTGACAGGGACTAACTATGGCTACACCTTC. Its translation is CASSLTGTNYGYTF. Using reference TRBV11-2 and TRBJ1-2 for the parts outside the CDR3, the full variable domain is EAGVAQSPRYKIIEKRQSVAFWCNPISGHATLYWYQQILGQGPKLLIQFQNNGVVDDSQLPKDRFSAERLKGVDSTLKIQPAKLEDSAVYLCASSLTGTNYGYTFGSGTRLTVV.

The V call is TRBV5-1, the J call TRBJ2-1; 7 nucleotides line up with TRBD2. The J segment lost 0 bases and the V segment lost 6 bases, leaving 6 bases of the junction unmatched. This CDR3 has 15 amino acids. Germline V gene sequence: CDR1 SGHRS, CDR2 YFSETQ. The CDR3 protein is CASNRGGSSYNEQFF. The CDR3 bases are TGCGCCAGCAACCGAGGCGGGAGCTCCTACAATGAGCAGTTCTTC.

The chain employs TRBV9 and TRBJ2-1; TRBD2 matches at 11 bases. V lost 3 bases, J lost 3 bases, and 5 bases stayed unmatched. Per germline, CDR1 SGDLS and CDR2 YYNGEE. CDR3 size: 16 residues. CDR3 protein: CASSAGLAGNYNEQFF. The CDR3, as DNA: TGTGCCAGCAGCGCAGGACTAGCGGGTAACTACAATGAGCAGTTCTTC.

This clone was seen once. The rearrangement uses TRBV2 and TRBJ2-7; TRBD1 might be the D (6 bases). Germline V CDR1 and CDR2: SNHLY, FYNNEI. Trimming shortened V by 3 bases and J by 3 bases, and 15 bases separated the two germline ends. This CDR3 contains 15 residues. The CDR3 loop reads CASSDVAGTSYEQYF. In nucleotides, the CDR3 is TGTGCCAGCAGTGATGTGGCAGGGACAAGCTACGAGCAGTACTTC.

The gene calls are TRBV11-2 and TRBJ2-1; 10 bases line up with TRBD2. Trimming took 5 bases from V and 5 from J; bases not matched to a gene: 6. This CDR3 is 15 amino acids long. CDR1 and CDR2 (germline): SGHAT, FQNNGV. CDR3 coding DNA: TGTGCCAGCAGCCCAGGACTAGCGGAGCACAATGAGCAGTTCTTC. The encoded protein is CASSPGLAEHNEQFF.

J is TRBJ2-7 and V is TRBV28; 7 bases line up with TRBD2. Germline V gives CDR1 MDHEN, CDR2 SYDVKM. The CDR3 sequence is 14 residues long. V shed 4 bases, J shed 0 bases, and the junction held 3 bases outside the gene matches. The CDR3: CASSSSGNSYEQYF. The CDR3 DNA is TGTGCCAGCAGTTCCAGCGGGAACTCCTACGAGCAGTACTTC.

The J gene is TRBJ2-1, the V gene TRBV6-4; perhaps D is TRBD1 or TRBD2 (5 bases each). V lost 5 bases and J 4 bases, leaving 9 bases between the germline ends. The CDR3 totals 13 residues. Germline V lookup: CDR1 MRHNA, CDR2 SNTAGT. The CDR3, as DNA: TGTGCCAGCAGTCGGGACGGTTACAATGAGCAGTTCTTC. It specifies CASSRDGYNEQFF.

In DNA form, the CDR3 reads TGTGCCAGCAGCTTACTCAGCGGCTCCTACAATGAGCAGTTCTTC. Translation gives CASSLLSGSYNEQFF. This chain connects TRBV7-2 to TRBJ2-1; D might be TRBD2 (5 bases). The V gene lost 2 bases and the J gene lost 0 bases, with 8 bases spanning the gap. The CDR3 sequence is 15 residues long. Germline loops: CDR1 SGHTA, CDR2 FQGNSA.

This clone was found once. This rearrangement joins TRBV28 to TRBJ2-7; 12 bases fit TRBD2. The germline V gene encodes CDR1 MDHEN and CDR2 SYDVKM. The CDR3 runs 16 residues. After removal of 3 bases from V and 3 bases from J, the junction contained 6 bases not matched to a gene. In nucleotides, the CDR3 is TGTGCCAGCAGTTTGGCTAGCGGGAGGGCCGTCTACGAGCAGTACTTC. Translated: CASSLASGRAVYEQYF.

CDR3 sequence: CASSLALTRSDEQYF. The CDR3 DNA follows: TGTGCCAGCAGCTTAGCCCTGACTAGGTCCGACGAGCAGTACTTC. This chain uses TRBV7-9 with TRBJ2-7, with a possible D match to TRBD2 (6 bases). CDR1 and CDR2 (germline): SEHNR, FQNEAQ (reference sequence). The V and J ends lost 0 bases and 5 bases respectively, with 14 bases between them. The CDR3 sequence is 15 residues long.

The chain recombines TRBV7-2 with TRBJ2-1, with unresolved D. CDR3 length equals 12 residues. Germline-derived CDR1 and CDR2 are SGHTA and FQGNSA. Deletions cut 0 bases from V and 12 bases from J, with 9 bases between. The CDR3 is CASSLAAPRQFF. The CDR3 DNA reads as TGTGCCAGCAGCTTAGCAGCTCCTCGGCAGTTCTTC.

The J gene is TRBJ1-6, the V gene TRBV10-3, with 7 positions matching TRBD1. J was trimmed by 8 bases and V by 6 bases; bases with no gene match: 7. Germline V CDR1 and CDR2: ENHRY, SYGVKD. The CDR3 runs 14 residues. The CDR3 bases are TGTGCCATCAGAACTGACAGGGATCATTCACCCCTCCACTTT. Amino acids: CAIRTDRDHSPLHF.

This chain uses TRBV7-8 with TRBJ1-2; D ambiguous. Germline-derived CDR1 and CDR2 are SGHVS and FQNEAQ. This CDR3 spans 15 amino acids. Trimming took 5 bases from V and 0 from J, leaving 13 bases between them. This chain's CDR3 is CASSPLIGPNYGYTF. Here the CDR3 DNA reads TGTGCCAGCAGCCCCTTGATAGGTCCTAACTATGGCTACACCTTC.

This clone has just one count. The chain uses TRBV19 and TRBJ1-5; the D is unclear. CDR3 length: 15 amino acids. CDR1 and CDR2 from the germline V gene are LNHDA and SQIVND (reference sequence). Between the trimmed V and J ends, which lost 3 bases and 1 base, there was a span of 10 bases. The CDR3 loop reads CASSMSGGSNQPQHF. Here the CDR3 DNA reads TGTGCCAGTAGTATGAGCGGTGGAAGCAATCAGCCCCAGCATTTT.